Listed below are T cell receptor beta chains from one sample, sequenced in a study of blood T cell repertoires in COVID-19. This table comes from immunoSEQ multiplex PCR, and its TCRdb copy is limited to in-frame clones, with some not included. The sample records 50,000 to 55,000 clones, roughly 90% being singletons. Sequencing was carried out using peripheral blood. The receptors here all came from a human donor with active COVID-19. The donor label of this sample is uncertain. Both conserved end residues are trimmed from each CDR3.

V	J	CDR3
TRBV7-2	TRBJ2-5	ASSFWTSGGQETQY
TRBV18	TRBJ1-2	ASSTGPPSGYGYT
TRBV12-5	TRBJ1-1	ASGSEPGGRAF
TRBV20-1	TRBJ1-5	SASAGDQPQH
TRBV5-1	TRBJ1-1	ASRIGTGNTEAF
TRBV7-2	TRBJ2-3	ASSKKRGDDTQY
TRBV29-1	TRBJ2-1	SVEKRGLGNEQF
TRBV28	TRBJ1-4	ASSPLRGQGDEKLF
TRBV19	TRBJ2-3	ASRTSGGISDTQY
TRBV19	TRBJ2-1	ASSNSGGSVNEQF
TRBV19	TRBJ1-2	ASRPDRRPNYGYT
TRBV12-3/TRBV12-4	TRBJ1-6	ASSWEGNSPLH
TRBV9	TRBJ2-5	ASSVGGTGQETQY
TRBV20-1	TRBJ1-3	GGRSGNTIY
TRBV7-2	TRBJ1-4	ASSLAPGGGEKLF
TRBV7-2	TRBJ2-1	ASRNTAGTSPF
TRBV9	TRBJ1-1	ASSPSRSAFEAF
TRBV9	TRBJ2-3	ASSVLGGERTDTQY
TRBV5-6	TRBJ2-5	ASSLDMYQETQY
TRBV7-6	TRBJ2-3	ASSRDRAELNVDTQY
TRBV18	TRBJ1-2	ASSPEQRGLNYGYT
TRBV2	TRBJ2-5	ASSRDRAHGETQY